This T cell receptor beta chain emerged from a study of blood T cells in healthy people across ages. The CDR3 is 14 amino acids. The germline V gene encodes CDR1 DFQATT and CDR2 SNEGSKA (reference sequence). Broader study findings: Roughly linearly, TCR beta diversity per million T cells fell as age increased. Estimated diversity across one million T cells was deemed an underestimate.

Of note for this clonotype: Its antigen is unknown.

A second about 6 to 12 cycle PCR used barcoded and J-beta primers. Tagging of each cDNA molecule was performed by a template-switch adaptor with 12 random nucleotides. In TCRdb, the 5' RACE reads were re-called with MiXCR into one record per CDR3 protein. Of 650,000 to 800,000 distinct CDR3 sequences listed, under 45% are singletons. The TCR originated in a man in his sixties in good health. The sample was blood. The rearrangement links TRBV20-1 to TRBJ2-4; D is perhaps TRBD1 (6 bases). The DNA matches TRBJ2-7 better at its end, which makes the J call doubtful. This chain's CDR3 is CSATNPRGPYEQYF. In DNA, the CDR3 is TGCAGTGCTACGAACCCCAGGGGCCCATACGAGCAGTACTTC.